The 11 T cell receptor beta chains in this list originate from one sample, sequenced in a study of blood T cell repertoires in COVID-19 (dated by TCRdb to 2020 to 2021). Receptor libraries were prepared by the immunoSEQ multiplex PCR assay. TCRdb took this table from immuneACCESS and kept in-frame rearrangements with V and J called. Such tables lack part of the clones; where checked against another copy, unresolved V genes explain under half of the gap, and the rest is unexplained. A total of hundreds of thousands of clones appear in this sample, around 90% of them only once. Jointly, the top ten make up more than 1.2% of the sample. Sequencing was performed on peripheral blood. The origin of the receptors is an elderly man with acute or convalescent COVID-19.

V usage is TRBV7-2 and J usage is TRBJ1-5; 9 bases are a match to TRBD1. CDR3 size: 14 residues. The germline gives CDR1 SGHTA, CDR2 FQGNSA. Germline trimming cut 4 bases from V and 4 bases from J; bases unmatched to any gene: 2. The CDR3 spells CASSSTGGNQPQHF. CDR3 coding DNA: TGTGCCAGCAGCTCGACAGGGGGAAATCAGCCCCAGCATTTT. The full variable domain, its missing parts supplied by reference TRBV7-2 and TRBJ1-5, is GAGVSQSPSNKVTEKGKDVELRCDPISGHTALYWYRQSLGQGLEFLIYFQGNSAPDKSGLPSDRFSAERTGGSVSTLTIQRTQQEDSAVYLCASSSTGGNQPQHFGDGTRLSIL.

The CDR3 is CASSGLASGELFF. In DNA form, the CDR3 reads TGTGCCAGCAGCGGACTAGCTTCGGGGGAGCTGTTTTTT. V is TRBV9 and J is TRBJ2-2, with TRBD2 identical over 7 bases. The CDR3 loop spans 13 amino acids. V lost 3 bases and J lost 8; bases outside the gene matches: 4. Looked up from germline, CDR1 is SGDLS and CDR2 is YYNGEE.

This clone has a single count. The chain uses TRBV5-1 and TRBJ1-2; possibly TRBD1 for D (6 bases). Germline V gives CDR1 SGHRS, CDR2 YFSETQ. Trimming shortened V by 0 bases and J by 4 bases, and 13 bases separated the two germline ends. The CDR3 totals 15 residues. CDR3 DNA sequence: TGCGCCAGCAGCTTGGATCCAGGGGTTACCTATGGCTACACCTTC. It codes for CASSLDPGVTYGYTF.

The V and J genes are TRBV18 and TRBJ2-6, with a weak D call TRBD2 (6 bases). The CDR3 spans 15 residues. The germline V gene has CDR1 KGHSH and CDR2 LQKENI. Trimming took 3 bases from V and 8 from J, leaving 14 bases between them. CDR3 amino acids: CASSPNPRETNVLTF. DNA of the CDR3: TGTGCCAGCTCACCCAATCCTCGGGAGACCAACGTCCTGACTTTC.

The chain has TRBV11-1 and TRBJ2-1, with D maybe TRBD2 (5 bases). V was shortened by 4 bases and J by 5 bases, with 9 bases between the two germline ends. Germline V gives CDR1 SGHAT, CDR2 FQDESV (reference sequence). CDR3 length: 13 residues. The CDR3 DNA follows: TGTGCCAGCAGCTCCGGGATTGACAATGAGCAGTTCTTC. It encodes CASSSGIDNEQFF.

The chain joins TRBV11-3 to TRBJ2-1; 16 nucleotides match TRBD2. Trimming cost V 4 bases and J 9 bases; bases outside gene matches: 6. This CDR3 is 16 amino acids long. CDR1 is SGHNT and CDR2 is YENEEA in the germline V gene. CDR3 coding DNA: TGTGCCAGCAGCTCGGGACTAGCGGGAGGGCTAGCTGAGCAGTTCTTC. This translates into CASSSGLAGGLAEQFF. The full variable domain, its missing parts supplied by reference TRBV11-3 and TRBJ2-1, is EAGVVQSPRYKIIEKKQPVAFWCNPISGHNTLYWYLQNLGQGPELLIRYENEEAVDDSQLPKDRFSAERLKGVDSTLKIQPAELGDSAVYLCASSSGLAGGLAEQFFGPGTRLTVL.

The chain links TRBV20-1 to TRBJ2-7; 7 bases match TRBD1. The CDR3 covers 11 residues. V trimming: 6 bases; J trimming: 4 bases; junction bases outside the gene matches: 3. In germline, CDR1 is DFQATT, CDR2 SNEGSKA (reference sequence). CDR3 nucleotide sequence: TGCAGTGCGAGACAGGGTTACGAGCAGTACTTC. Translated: CSARQGYEQYF.

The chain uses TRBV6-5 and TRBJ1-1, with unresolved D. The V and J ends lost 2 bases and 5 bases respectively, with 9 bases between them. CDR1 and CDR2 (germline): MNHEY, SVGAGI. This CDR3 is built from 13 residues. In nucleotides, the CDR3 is TGTGCCAGCAGTTACCTGACTAGTACTGAAGCTTTCTTT. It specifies CASSYLTSTEAFF.

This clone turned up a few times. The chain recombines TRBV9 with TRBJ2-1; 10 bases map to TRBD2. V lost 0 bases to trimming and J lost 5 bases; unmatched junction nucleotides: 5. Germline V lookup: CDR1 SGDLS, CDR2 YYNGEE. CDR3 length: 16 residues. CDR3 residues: CASSVEKLAGHNEQFF. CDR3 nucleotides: TGTGCCAGCAGCGTAGAAAAACTAGCGGGGCACAATGAGCAGTTCTTC.

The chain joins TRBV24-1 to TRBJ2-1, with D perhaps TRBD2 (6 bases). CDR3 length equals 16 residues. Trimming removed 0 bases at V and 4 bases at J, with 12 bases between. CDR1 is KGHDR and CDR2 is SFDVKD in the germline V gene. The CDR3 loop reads CATSDLPSALYNEQFF. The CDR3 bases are TGTGCCACCAGTGATTTGCCTAGCGCCCTGTACAATGAGCAGTTCTTC.

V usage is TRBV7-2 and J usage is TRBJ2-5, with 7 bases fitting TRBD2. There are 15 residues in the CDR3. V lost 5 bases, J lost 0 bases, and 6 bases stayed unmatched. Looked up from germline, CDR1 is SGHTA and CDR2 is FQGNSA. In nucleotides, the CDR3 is TGTGCCAGCAGCCGGGTGAGCGGGAACCAAGAGACCCAGTACTTC. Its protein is CASSRVSGNQETQYF.